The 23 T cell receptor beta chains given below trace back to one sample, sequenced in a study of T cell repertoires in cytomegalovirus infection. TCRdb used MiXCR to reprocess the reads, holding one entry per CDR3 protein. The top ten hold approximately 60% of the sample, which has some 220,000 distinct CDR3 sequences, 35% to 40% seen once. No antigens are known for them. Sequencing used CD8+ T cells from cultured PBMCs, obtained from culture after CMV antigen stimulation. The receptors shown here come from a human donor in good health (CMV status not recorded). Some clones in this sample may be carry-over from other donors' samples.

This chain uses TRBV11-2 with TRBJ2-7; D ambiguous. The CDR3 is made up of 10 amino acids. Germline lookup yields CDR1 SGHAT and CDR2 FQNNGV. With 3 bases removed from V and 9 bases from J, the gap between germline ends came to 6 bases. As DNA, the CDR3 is TGTGCCAGCAGCTTTCGTGGGCAGTACTTC. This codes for CASSFRGQYF.

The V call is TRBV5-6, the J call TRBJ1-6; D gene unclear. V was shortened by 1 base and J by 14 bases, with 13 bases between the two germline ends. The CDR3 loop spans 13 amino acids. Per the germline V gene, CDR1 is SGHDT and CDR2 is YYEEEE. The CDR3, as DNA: TGTGCCAGCAGCTTGTACGGAACTGAGACCCTCCACTTT. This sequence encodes CASSLYGTETLHF. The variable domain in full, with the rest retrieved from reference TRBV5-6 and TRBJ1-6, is DAGVTQSPTHLIKTRGQQVTLRCSPKSGHDTVSWYQQALGQGPQFIFQYYEEEERQRGNFPDRFSGHQFPNYSSELNVNALLLGDSALYLCASSLYGTETLHFGNGTRLTVT.

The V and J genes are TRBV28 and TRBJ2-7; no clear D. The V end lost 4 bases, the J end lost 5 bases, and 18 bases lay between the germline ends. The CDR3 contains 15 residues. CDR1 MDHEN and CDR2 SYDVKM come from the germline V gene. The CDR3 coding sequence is TGTGCCAGCAGTTCCTTGAGGCGGCCGACCGACGAGCAGTACTTC. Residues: CASSSLRRPTDEQYF.

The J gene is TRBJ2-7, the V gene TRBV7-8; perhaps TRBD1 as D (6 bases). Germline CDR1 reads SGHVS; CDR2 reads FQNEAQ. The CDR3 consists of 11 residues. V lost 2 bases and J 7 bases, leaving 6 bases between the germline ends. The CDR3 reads CASSLQGEQYF. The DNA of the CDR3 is TGTGCCAGCAGCTTACAGGGGGAGCAGTACTTC.

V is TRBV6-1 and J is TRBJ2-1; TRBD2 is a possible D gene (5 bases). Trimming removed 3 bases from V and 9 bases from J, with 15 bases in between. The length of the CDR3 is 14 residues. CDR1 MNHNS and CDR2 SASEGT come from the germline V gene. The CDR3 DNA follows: TGTGCCAGCAGTGAGCTAGCCGCGGACGCTGAGCAGTTCTTC. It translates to CASSELAADAEQFF.

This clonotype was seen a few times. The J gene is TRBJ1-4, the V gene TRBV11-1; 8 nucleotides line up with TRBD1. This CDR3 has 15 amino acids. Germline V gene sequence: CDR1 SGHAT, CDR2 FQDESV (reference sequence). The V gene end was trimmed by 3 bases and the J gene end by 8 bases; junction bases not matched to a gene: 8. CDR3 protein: CASSFGQGLGEKLFF. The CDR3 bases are TGTGCCAGCAGCTTCGGACAGGGCTTGGGGGAAAAACTGTTTTTT.

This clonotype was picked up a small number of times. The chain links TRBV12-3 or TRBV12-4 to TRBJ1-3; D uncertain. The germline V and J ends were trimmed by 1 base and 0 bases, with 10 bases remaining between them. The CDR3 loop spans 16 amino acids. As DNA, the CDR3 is TGTGCCAGCAGTTTAGGTTCGGCAGCCTCTGGAAACACCATATATTTT. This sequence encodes CASSLGSAASGNTIYF.

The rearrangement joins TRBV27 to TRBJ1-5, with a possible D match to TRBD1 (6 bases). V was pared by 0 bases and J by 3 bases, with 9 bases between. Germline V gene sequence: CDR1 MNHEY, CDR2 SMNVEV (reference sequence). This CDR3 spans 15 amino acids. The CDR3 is CASSLSGANNQPQHF. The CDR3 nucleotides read TGTGCCAGCAGTTTATCGGGGGCTAACAATCAGCCCCAGCATTTT.

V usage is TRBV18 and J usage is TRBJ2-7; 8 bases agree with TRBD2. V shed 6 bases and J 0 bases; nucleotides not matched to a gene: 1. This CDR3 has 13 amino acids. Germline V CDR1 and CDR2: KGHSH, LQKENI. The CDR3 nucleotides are TGTGCCAGCTCCGGGGGGGACTCCTACGAGCAGTACTTC. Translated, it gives CASSGGDSYEQYF.

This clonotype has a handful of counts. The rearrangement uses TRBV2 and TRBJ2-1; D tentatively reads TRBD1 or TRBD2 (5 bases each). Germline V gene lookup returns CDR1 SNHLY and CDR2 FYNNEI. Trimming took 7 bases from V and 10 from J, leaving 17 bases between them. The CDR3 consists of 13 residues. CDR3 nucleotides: TGTGCCAGCATTGGGACCGCGAACGGGGAGCAGTTCTTC. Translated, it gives CASIGTANGEQFF.

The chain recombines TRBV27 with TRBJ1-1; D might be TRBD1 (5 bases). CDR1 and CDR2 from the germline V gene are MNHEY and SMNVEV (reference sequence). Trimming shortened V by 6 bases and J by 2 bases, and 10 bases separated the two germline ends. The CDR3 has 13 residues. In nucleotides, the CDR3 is TGTGCCAGCAGGAAAGACAGTAACACTGAAGCTTTCTTT. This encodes CASRKDSNTEAFF.

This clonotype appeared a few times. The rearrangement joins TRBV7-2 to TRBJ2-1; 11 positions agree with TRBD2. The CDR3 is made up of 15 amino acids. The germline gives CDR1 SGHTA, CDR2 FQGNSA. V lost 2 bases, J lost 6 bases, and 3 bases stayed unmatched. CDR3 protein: CASSLILAGGNEQFF. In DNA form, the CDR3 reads TGTGCCAGCAGCTTAATCCTAGCGGGGGGCAATGAGCAGTTCTTC.

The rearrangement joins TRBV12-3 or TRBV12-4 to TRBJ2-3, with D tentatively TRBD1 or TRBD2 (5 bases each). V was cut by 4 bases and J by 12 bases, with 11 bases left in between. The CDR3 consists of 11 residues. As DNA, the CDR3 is TGTGCCAGCAGTTCCCGGGACCCCCAGTATTTT. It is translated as CASSSRDPQYF.

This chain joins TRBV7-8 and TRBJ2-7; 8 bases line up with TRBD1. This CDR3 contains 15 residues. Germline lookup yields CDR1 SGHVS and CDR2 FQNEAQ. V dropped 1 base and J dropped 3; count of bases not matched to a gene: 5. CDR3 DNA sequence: TGTGCCAGCAGCTTAGTGGGGACAGGAAGCTACGAGCAGTACTTC. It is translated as CASSLVGTGSYEQYF. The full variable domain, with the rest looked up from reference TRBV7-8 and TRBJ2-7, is GAGVSQSPRYKVAKRGQDVALRCDPISGHVSLFWYQQALGQGPEFLTYFQNEAQLDKSGLPSDRFFAERPEGSVSTLKIQRTQQEDSAVYLCASSLVGTGSYEQYFGPGTRLTVT.

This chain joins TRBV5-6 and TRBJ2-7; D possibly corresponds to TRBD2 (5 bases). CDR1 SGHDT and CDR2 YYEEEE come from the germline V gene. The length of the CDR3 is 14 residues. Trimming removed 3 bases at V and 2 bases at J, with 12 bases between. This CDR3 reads CASSSAGIAYEQYF. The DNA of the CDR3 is TGTGCCAGCAGCTCCGCCGGGATAGCCTACGAGCAGTACTTC.

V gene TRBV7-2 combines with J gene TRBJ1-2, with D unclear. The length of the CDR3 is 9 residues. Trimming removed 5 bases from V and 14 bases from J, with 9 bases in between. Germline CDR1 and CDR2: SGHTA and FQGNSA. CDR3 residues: CASSAAPTF. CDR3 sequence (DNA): TGTGCCAGCAGCGCAGCGCCTACCTTC.

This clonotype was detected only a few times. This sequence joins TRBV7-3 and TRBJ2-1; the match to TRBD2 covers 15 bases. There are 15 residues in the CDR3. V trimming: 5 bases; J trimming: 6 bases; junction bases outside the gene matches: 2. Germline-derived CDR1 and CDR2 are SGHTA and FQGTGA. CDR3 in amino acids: CASSVGLAGGNEQFF. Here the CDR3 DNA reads TGTGCCAGCAGCGTGGGACTAGCGGGGGGCAATGAGCAGTTCTTC.

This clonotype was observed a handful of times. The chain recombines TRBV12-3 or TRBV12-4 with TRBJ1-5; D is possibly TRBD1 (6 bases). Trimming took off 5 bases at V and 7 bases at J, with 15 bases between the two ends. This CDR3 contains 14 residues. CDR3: CASSLLGGAQPQHF. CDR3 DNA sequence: TGTGCCAGCAGTCTCTTAGGGGGAGCGCAGCCCCAGCATTTT.

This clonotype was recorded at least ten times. CDR3 sequence: CSARKGDQPQHF. For the CDR3, the DNA is TGCAGTGCTAGAAAGGGTGATCAGCCCCAGCATTTT. The chain has TRBV20-1 and TRBJ1-5; D gene uncertain. CDR3 length: 12 residues. V dropped 2 bases and J dropped 5 bases, with 7 bases sitting between them. CDR1 and CDR2 from the germline V gene are DFQATT and SNEGSKA (reference sequence).

CDR3 nucleotides: TGTGCCAGCAGTGTCACCCCGGACAGGGTCTATGGCTACACCTTC. It yields the protein CASSVTPDRVYGYTF. The chain couples TRBV6-1 to TRBJ1-2, with 8 bases identical to TRBD1. Germline V lookup: CDR1 MNHNS, CDR2 SASEGT. V dropped 4 bases and J dropped 4; count of bases not matched to a gene: 8. This CDR3 is built from 15 residues.

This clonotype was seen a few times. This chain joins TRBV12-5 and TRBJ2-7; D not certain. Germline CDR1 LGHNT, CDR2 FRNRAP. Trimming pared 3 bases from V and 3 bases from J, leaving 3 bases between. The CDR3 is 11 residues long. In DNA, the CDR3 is TGTGCTAGTGGTTTTGGCTACGAGCAGTACTTC. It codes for CASGFGYEQYF.

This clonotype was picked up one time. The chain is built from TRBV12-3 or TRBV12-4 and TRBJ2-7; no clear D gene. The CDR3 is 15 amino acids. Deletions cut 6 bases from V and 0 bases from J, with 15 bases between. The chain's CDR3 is CASRSDISSSYEQYF. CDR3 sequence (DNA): TGTGCCAGCAGATCCGACATCTCAAGCTCCTACGAGCAGTACTTC.

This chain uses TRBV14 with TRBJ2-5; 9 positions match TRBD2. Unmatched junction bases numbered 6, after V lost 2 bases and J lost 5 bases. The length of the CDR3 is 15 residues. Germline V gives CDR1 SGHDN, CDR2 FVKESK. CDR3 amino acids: CASSQLRTSAETQYF. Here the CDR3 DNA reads TGTGCCAGCAGCCAACTACGGACTAGCGCCGAGACCCAGTACTTC. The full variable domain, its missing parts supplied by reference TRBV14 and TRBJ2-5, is EAGVTQFPSHSVIEKGQTVTLRCDPISGHDNLYWYRRVMGKEIKFLLHFVKESKQDESGMPNNRFLAERTGGTYSTLKVQPAELEDSGVYFCASSQLRTSAETQYFGPGTRLLVL.